This is a list of T cell receptor beta chains from one sample in a study of blood T cell repertoires in COVID-19. This table comes from immunoSEQ multiplex PCR, and its TCRdb copy is limited to in-frame clones, with some not included. The table has about 150,000 clones, approximately 87% seen once. Sample: peripheral blood. Source of these receptors: an older woman with acute or convalescent COVID-19. CDR3s include the opening cysteine and the closing phenylalanine or tryptophan. Each record gives: CDR3 length, J gene, V gene, D gene, clone size, CDR3 DNA, CDR3 protein. A D gene is named only where the DNA matches it firmly. The listing skips clone size in some rows; elsewhere it reads once, few, many or a size class.

15	TRBJ1-3	TRBV30	TRBD1	few	TGTGCCTGGGACAGGGATCGGTCTCCGAGGGACACCATATATTTT	CAWDRDRSPRDTIYF
17	TRBJ2-7	TRBV4-3	TRBD2	.	TGCGCCAGCAGCCAAGATCGACTAGCGGGAGTCACCTACGAGCAGTACTTC	CASSQDRLAGVTYEQYF
15	TRBJ2-7	TRBV10-3	.	.	TGTGCCATCAGTGAGTCGACTAGGCGTACAGACGAGCAGTACTTC	CAISESTRRTDEQYF
18	TRBJ2-3	TRBV5-1	TRBD1	.	TGCGCCAGCAGAACCGGGACAGGGGCGGCATCCGCCACAGATACGCAGTATTTT	CASRTGTGAASATDTQYF
16	TRBJ1-5	TRBV7-8	.	once	TGTGCCAGCAGCACACGTCAGGACATTAGCAATCAGCCCCAGCATTTT	CASSTRQDISNQPQHF
15	TRBJ1-6	TRBV30	.	once	TGTGCCTGGAGTGTACGGGAGGGATTCAATTCACCCCTCCACTTT	CAWSVREGFNSPLHF
14	TRBJ1-5	TRBV5-5	TRBD1	.	TGTGCCAGCAGCCGGACAGGGATCAATCAGCCCCAGCATTTT	CASSRTGINQPQHF
15	TRBJ2-3	TRBV9	.	.	TGTGCCAGCAGCGTAGTAGGGGACTTCACAGATACGCAGTATTTT	CASSVVGDFTDTQYF
12	TRBJ1-3	TRBV10-3	.	.	TGTGCCTCGGGGATCTCTGGAAACACCATATATTTT	CASGISGNTIYF
15	TRBJ1-4	TRBV9	.	.	TGTGCCAGCAGCGTCGCGGGCAGATCTAATGAAAAACTGTTTTTT	CASSVAGRSNEKLFF
16	TRBJ2-1	TRBV6-6	TRBD2	.	TGTGCCAGCAGTCGAACGACTAGCGGGGGATACAATGAGCAGTTCTTC	CASSRTTSGGYNEQFF
15	TRBJ2-1	TRBV11-2	TRBD2	.	TGTGCCAGCAGCTTAATACGGGGGGGCCTCAATGAGCAGTTCTTC	CASSLIRGGLNEQFF
14	TRBJ2-7	TRBV5-5	.	few	TGTGCCAGCAGCTTGGATCGGTACGCGTACGAGCAGTACTTC	CASSLDRYAYEQYF
14	TRBJ2-1	TRBV6-6	.	few	TGTGCCAGCAGTTACTCCCCCACTAGCAATGAGCAGTTCTTC	CASSYSPTSNEQFF
21	TRBJ1-4	TRBV9	TRBD1	.	TGTGCCAGCAGCGGGACAGGTTTCGATCTAGGGATTACAACAACTAATGAAAAACTGTTTTTT	CASSGTGFDLGITTTNEKLFF
13	TRBJ1-1	TRBV30	.	.	TGTGCCTGGAGTGACCCACCGGGGGGCGAAGCTTTCTTT	CAWSDPPGGEAFF
13	TRBJ1-2	TRBV4-1	.	.	TGCGCCAGCAGCCAACCCTCACAGGGCGGCTACACCTTC	CASSQPSQGGYTF
13	TRBJ2-1	TRBV7-8	.	.	TGTGCCAGCACCCCACTCCCCTACAATGAGCAGTTCTTC	CASTPLPYNEQFF
16	TRBJ1-1	TRBV6-1	TRBD1	.	TGTGCCAGCAGTGGGCCTAAACAGGGGGCTGACACTGAAGCTTTCTTT	CASSGPKQGADTEAFF
13	TRBJ2-1	TRBV5-6	.	.	TGTGCCAGCAGCTTGGCTTGGGGCGTAGAGCAGTTCTTC	CASSLAWGVEQFF
14	TRBJ1-1	TRBV7-9	.	.	TGTGCCAGCAGCAAAACAGCGGAAAACACTGAAGCTTTCTTT	CASSKTAENTEAFF
15	TRBJ2-1	TRBV18	TRBD1	.	TGTGCCAGCTCACCACGGGACAGGATTTTTAATGAGCAGTTCTTC	CASSPRDRIFNEQFF
15	TRBJ2-1	TRBV28	.	.	TGTGCCAGCATTCCAGGGGCCCTCTCCTACAATGAGCAGTTCTTC	CASIPGALSYNEQFF
15	TRBJ2-1	TRBV19	.	once	TGTGCCAGCAGGGACTTCGGGGGATCCTACAATGAGCAGTTCTTC	CASRDFGGSYNEQFF
15	TRBJ2-5	TRBV5-1	TRBD2	few	TGCGCCAGCAATCTACTAGCGGGAGTGGGTGAGACCCAGTACTTC	CASNLLAGVGETQYF
14	TRBJ1-1	TRBV6-1	TRBD1	.	TGTGCCAGCAGTGAGGGGACAGCGCGGACTGAAGCTTTCTTT	CASSEGTARTEAFF
14	TRBJ2-2	TRBV10-2	.	.	TGCGCCAGCAGTGAGTCTTGGGCAACCGGGGAGCTGTTTTTT	CASSESWATGELFF
15	TRBJ2-6	TRBV7-9	.	few	TGTGCCAGCAGCTTTCCCCTCTCTGGGGCCAACGTCCTGACTTTC	CASSFPLSGANVLTF
13	TRBJ1-2	TRBV2	TRBD1	once	TGTGCCAGCAGTGAAAGGACAGGAAGGGGCTACACCTTC	CASSERTGRGYTF
15	TRBJ1-2	TRBV18	TRBD1	.	TGTGCCAGCTCACCTGTCAGGGGGTTAGACTATGGCTACACCTTC	CASSPVRGLDYGYTF
15	TRBJ2-4	TRBV4-1	.	.	TGCGCCAGCAGCCAACGACTAGATTCCAAAAACATTCAGTACTTC	CASSQRLDSKNIQYF
18	TRBJ2-3	TRBV5-8	TRBD2	.	TGTGCCAGCAGCAGGACTAGCGGGGGCGCGTTGGGTACAGATACGCAGTATTTT	CASSRTSGGALGTDTQYF
16	TRBJ1-5	TRBV21-1	.	.	TGTGCCAGCAGCAAAGAAGGGGGTAGGAGCAATCAGCCCCAGCATTTT	CASSKEGGRSNQPQHF
15	TRBJ2-5	TRBV7-8	.	.	TGTGCCAGCAGCTTCTACCAGGGGATACAAGAGACCCAGTACTTC	CASSFYQGIQETQYF
15	TRBJ1-5	TRBV2	TRBD1	few	TGTGCCAGCAGCCCCGGGACAGGGGGCTTTCAGCCCCAGCATTTT	CASSPGTGGFQPQHF
17	TRBJ2-4	TRBV2	TRBD2	.	TGTGCCAGCAGGAGGGATAGCGGGAGAGGGGGCAAAAACATTCAGTACTTC	CASRRDSGRGGKNIQYF
18	TRBJ1-2	TRBV10-1	TRBD1	once	TGCGCCAGCACTTTGAATCCGGGACAGGGAACGGGAAACTATGGCTACACCTTC	CASTLNPGQGTGNYGYTF
17	TRBJ2-2	TRBV14	TRBD2	.	TGTGCCAGCAGACTAGCGGGGGGCCAAAATTCCCCCGGGGAGCTGTTTTTT	CASRLAGGQNSPGELFF
16	TRBJ1-5	TRBV4-3	.	.	TGCGCCAGCAGCCAAGATCTGCGGGGGGGCAATCAGCCCCAGCATTTT	CASSQDLRGGNQPQHF
15	TRBJ2-7	TRBV3-1/TRBV3-2	TRBD1	.	TGTGCCAGCAGCAAAATGGACAGGCCTACCTACGAGCAGTACTTC	CASSKMDRPTYEQYF
15	TRBJ1-1	TRBV18	.	.	TGTGCCAGCTCACCAATAGGACAGCCCAACACTGAAGCTTTCTTT	CASSPIGQPNTEAFF
15	TRBJ2-2	TRBV7-9	TRBD2	.	TGTGCCAGCAACTTAGCGGGGGGGAACACCGGGGAGCTGTTTTTT	CASNLAGGNTGELFF
13	TRBJ2-4	TRBV5-1	TRBD1	.	TGCGCCAGCAGCTCCGGACAGGCGCACATTCAGTACTTC	CASSSGQAHIQYF
12	TRBJ1-2	TRBV3-1/TRBV3-2	.	.	TGTGCCAGCAGCCTTCAAGTCGGGGGCTACACCTTC	CASSLQVGGYTF
13	TRBJ1-2	TRBV30	.	.	TGTGCCTGGAGTGTAATCGTGCGGGGGCACTACACCTTC	CAWSVIVRGHYTF
14	TRBJ1-4	TRBV7-9	.	.	TGTGCCAGCAGCTTAGGTGGGGGGAATGAAAAACTGTTTTTT	CASSLGGGNEKLFF
15	TRBJ1-2	TRBV4-3	TRBD1	.	TGCGCCAGCAGCCAAGCCGGACAGGGAAACTATGGCTACACCTTC	CASSQAGQGNYGYTF
11	TRBJ2-7	TRBV27	.	.	TGTGCCAGCAGGGGGGGCTACGAGCAGTACTTC	CASRGGYEQYF
12	TRBJ1-1	TRBV12-3/TRBV12-4	TRBD1	once	TGTGCCAGCAGTCGCAGGGGGCCTGAAGCTTTCTTT	CASSRRGPEAFF
16	TRBJ1-2	TRBV28	.	.	TGTGCCAGCAGTTCCCGGGGGTTAGGGTTAAACTATGGCTACACCTTC	CASSSRGLGLNYGYTF
12	TRBJ2-5	TRBV10-3	.	.	TGTGCCATCAGTGAGACAGGGGAGACCCAGTACTTC	CAISETGETQYF
16	TRBJ1-2	TRBV4-1	TRBD1	.	TGCGCCAGCAGCCAAGATTTTACAGGGGGGAAATATGGCTACACCTTC	CASSQDFTGGKYGYTF
13	TRBJ1-6	TRBV25-1	TRBD1	.	TGTGCCAGCATCGACAGGGTGGGCTCACCCCTCCACTTT	CASIDRVGSPLHF